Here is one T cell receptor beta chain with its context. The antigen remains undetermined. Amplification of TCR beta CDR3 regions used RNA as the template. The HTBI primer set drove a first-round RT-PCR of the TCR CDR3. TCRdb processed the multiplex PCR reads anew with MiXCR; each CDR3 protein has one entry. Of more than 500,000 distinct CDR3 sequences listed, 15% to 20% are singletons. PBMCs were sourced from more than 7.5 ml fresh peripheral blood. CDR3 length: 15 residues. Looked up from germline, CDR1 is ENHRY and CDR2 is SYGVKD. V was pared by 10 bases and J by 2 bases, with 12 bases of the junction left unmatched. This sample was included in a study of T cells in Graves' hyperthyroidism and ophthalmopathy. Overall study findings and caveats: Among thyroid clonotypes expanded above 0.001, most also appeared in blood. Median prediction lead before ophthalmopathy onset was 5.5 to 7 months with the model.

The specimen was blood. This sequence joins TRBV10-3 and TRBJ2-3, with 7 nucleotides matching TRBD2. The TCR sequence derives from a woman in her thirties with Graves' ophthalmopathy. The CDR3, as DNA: TGTGCCACGAGCGGGGATAGCTCTACCACAGATACGCAGTATTTT. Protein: CATSGDSSTTDTQYF.